Listed here are 15 T cell receptor beta chains from one sample, sequenced in a study of post-analysis software for immune sequencing data. Study outcomes and limitations: With TRBV5-6, TRBV5-1 and TRBV20-1 included, 4 or 5 TRBV segments were more frequent in patients than in controls.

No antigens are known for them. Unique molecular identifiers were built into the TCR beta cDNA libraries. MiXCR was run by TCRdb on the PCR reads, yielding one entry per CDR3 protein. The table lists about 810,000 distinct CDR3 sequences, roughly 50% of them singletons. The sample comprised blood. All receptors derive from a girl aged 5 to 17 with multiple sclerosis.

CDR3 sequence (DNA): TGCGCCAGCAGCCACACCCGGGACAGGGGGTCATCGGGCGCAGATACGCAGTATTTT. Encoded protein: CASSHTRDRGSSGADTQYF. This chain joins TRBV4-1 and TRBJ2-3; 11 bases align to TRBD1. This CDR3 comprises 19 residues. Germline CDR1 reads MGHRA; CDR2 reads YSYEKL. The trim removed 3 bases at V and 4 bases at J, leaving 15 bases unmatched.

The DNA for the CDR3 is TGCAGTGCAACTACCCCTGCAAGCGGACAAGAGACCCAGTACTTC. Translated, it gives CSATTPASGQETQYF. The chain employs TRBV20-1 and TRBJ2-5; D might be TRBD2 (5 bases). In germline, CDR1 is DFQATT, CDR2 SNEGSKA (reference sequence). The CDR3 spans 15 residues. The V gene lost 6 bases and the J gene lost 2 bases, with 19 bases spanning the gap.

A single count supports this clonotype. This chain connects TRBV15 to TRBJ2-5; D unclear. The CDR3 contains 14 residues. The germline CDR1 and CDR2 sequences are LNHNV and YYDKDF (reference sequence). V shed 0 bases and J shed 2 bases, with 7 bases lying between them. The CDR3 region has the DNA TGTGCCACCAGCAGAGATGTGGGGCAAGAGACCCAGTACTTC. This sequence encodes CATSRDVGQETQYF. The full variable domain, completed using reference TRBV15 and TRBJ2-5, is DAMVIQNPRYQVTQFGKPVTLSCSQTLNHNVMYWYQQKSSQAPKLLFHYYDKDFNNEADTPDNFQSRRPNTSFCFLDIRSPGLGDTAMYLCATSRDVGQETQYFGPGTRLLVL.

This chain connects TRBV20-1 to TRBJ2-5; possibly TRBD1 for D (5 bases). Deletions cut 0 bases from V and 2 bases from J, with 10 bases between. Germline-derived CDR1 and CDR2 are DFQATT and SNEGSKA (reference sequence). The CDR3 is 14 amino acids. The CDR3 DNA reads as TGCAGTGCTAGAGATCGGACATCTCAAGAGACCCAGTACTTC. The encoded protein is CSARDRTSQETQYF.

The genes are TRBV2 and TRBJ1-2; D gene ambiguous. Germline V lookup: CDR1 SNHLY, CDR2 FYNNEI. Trimming cost V 1 base and J 8 bases, with 14 bases left between them. This CDR3 has 14 residues. The DNA of the CDR3 is TGTGCCAGCAGTGAAGGCTCCCTATCCACCGGCTACACCTTC. As protein: CASSEGSLSTGYTF.

The chain links TRBV7-9 to TRBJ2-1; D is ambiguous. CDR3 size: 12 residues. The germline V gene encodes CDR1 SEHNR and CDR2 FQNEAQ (reference sequence). Trimming removed 10 bases at V and 3 bases at J, with 10 bases between. The CDR3 loop is CATQDRYNEQFF. Here the CDR3 DNA reads TGTGCCACCCAGGACCGCTACAATGAGCAGTTCTTC.

The chain joins TRBV25-1 to TRBJ2-5; TRBD2 might be the D (5 bases). The CDR3 runs 15 residues. Per germline, CDR1 MGHDK and CDR2 SYGVNS. The V gene lost 1 base and the J gene lost 4 bases, with 13 bases spanning the gap. CDR3: CASSELDRERETQYF. In DNA form, the CDR3 reads TGTGCCAGCAGTGAATTAGACCGGGAACGAGAGACCCAGTACTTC.

The sample holds one count of this clonotype. V and J are TRBV6-6 and TRBJ2-4; D remains ambiguous. The CDR3 contains 17 residues. V lost 0 bases to trimming and J lost 1 base, with 13 bases between them. Germline V lookup: CDR1 MNHNY, CDR2 SVGAGI (reference sequence). The DNA for the CDR3 is TGTGCCAGCAGTTACTCCGGTTTAGTGGAGGCCAAAAACATTCAGTACTTC. Translating gives CASSYSGLVEAKNIQYF.

This clonotype was observed a handful of times. The rearrangement joins TRBV21-1 to TRBJ2-7; the DNA was not compared with TRBD1, the D call given in the table. TRBV21-1 is noted as a pseudogene. The CDR3 runs 14 residues. In nucleotides, the CDR3 is TGTGCCAGCAGCAAAGGGGACAGGGGTTACGAGCAGTACTTC. Its translation: CASSKGDRGYEQYF.

This sequence joins TRBV9 and TRBJ1-1; D call uncertain. CDR3 length: 14 residues. The ends were cut back, 4 bases at V and 6 bases at J, with 16 bases in the middle. Germline CDR1 and CDR2: SGDLS and YYNGEE. CDR3 nucleotides: TGTGCCAGCAGCCCAGTGGTTGGGGTGGCTGAAGCTTTCTTT. It yields the protein CASSPVVGVAEAFF.

In this sample, this clonotype turned up once. The J gene is TRBJ1-3, the V gene TRBV13; maybe TRBD1 (5 bases). The CDR3 spans 12 residues. The V and J ends lost 10 bases and 9 bases respectively, with 16 bases between them. CDR1 and CDR2 (germline): PRHDT, FYEKMQ (reference sequence). CDR3 loop: CAIGTVASTIYF. The CDR3 nucleotides are TGTGCCATTGGGACTGTCGCCAGCACCATATATTTT.

About this clonotype itself: One end of the junction does not line up with germline, which may come from a read error. V gene TRBV12-3 or TRBV12-4 combines with J gene TRBJ2-3; the match to TRBD1 covers 8 bases. The CDR3 length is 17 residues. In DNA, the CDR3 is TGCGCCAGCAGTCCCGAATACAGGGGGGCCAGCACAGATACGCAGTATTTT. Protein sequence: CASSPEYRGASTDTQYF.

The chain combines TRBV4-1 with TRBJ2-5; D is unresolved. Per the germline V gene, CDR1 is MGHRA and CDR2 is YSYEKL. CDR3 length: 15 amino acids. The V end was cut by 0 bases, the J end by 1 base, with 9 bases between. The CDR3 sequence: CASSQDTTGQETQYF. The CDR3 DNA follows: TGCGCCAGCAGCCAAGATACGACTGGCCAAGAGACCCAGTACTTC.

The chain carries TRBV10-3 and TRBJ1-1, with 11 positions matching TRBD1. Germline V gene lookup returns CDR1 ENHRY and CDR2 SYGVKD. CDR3 length: 14 amino acids. V lost 6 bases, J lost 1 base, and 1 base stayed unmatched. CDR3 sequence: CAIRDRGRNTEAFF. DNA for the CDR3: TGTGCCATCAGGGACAGGGGGCGGAACACTGAAGCTTTCTTT.

The rearrangement links TRBV11-2 to TRBJ2-5, with D perhaps matching TRBD1 or TRBD2 (5 bases each). This CDR3 region has 14 residues. Trimming shortened V by 5 bases and J by 0 bases, and 10 bases separated the two germline ends. CDR1 SGHAT and CDR2 FQNNGV come from the germline V gene. CDR3 protein: CASSQGRHQETQYF. The DNA for the CDR3 is TGTGCCAGCAGCCAGGGACGGCACCAAGAGACCCAGTACTTC.